The rows below give T cell receptor beta chains drawn from one sample of a study of blood T cells in healthy people across ages. TCRdb independently ran MiXCR on the 5' RACE reads; one entry per CDR3 protein. The table records hundreds of thousands of distinct CDR3 sequences, around 43% of them present only once. Sequenced sample: blood. Receptors originate from a man older than 75 in good health. Each CDR3 is given with its conserved first and last residue. The D gene is left open where the match is weak. A row's size may be missing; if present it is once, few, many or a size class.

V gene	J gene	D gene	CDR3 length	clone size	CDR3 DNA	CDR3 protein
TRBV7-2	TRBJ2-3	NA	13	NA	TGTGCCAGCAGTAGGGGGGGGCAAGATACGCAGTATTTT	CASSRGGQDTQYF
TRBV7-2	TRBJ2-3	NA	15	few	TGTGCCAGCAGCTTAGCGGGGGGGGCCGGCAATACGCAGTATTTT	CASSLAGGAGNTQYF
TRBV2	TRBJ2-1	NA	14	NA	TGTGCCAGCCCTGAGGGGTCTAAGATCAATGAGCAGTTCTTC	CASPEGSKINEQFF
TRBV3-1	TRBJ2-1	NA	14	NA	TGTGCCAGCAGCTCGACGGACTCCTACAATGAGCAGTTCTTC	CASSSTDSYNEQFF
TRBV6-5	TRBJ2-7	TRBD1	15	NA	TGTGCCAGCCGAACGTCAAGGACAGGGTCCTACGAGCAGTACTTC	CASRTSRTGSYEQYF
TRBV6-1	TRBJ2-7	NA	15	few	TGTGCCAGCAGTGTGGGCGGATCGAGCTCCTACGAGCAGTACTTC	CASSVGGSSSYEQYF
TRBV20-1	TRBJ2-6	NA	13	NA	TGCAGTGCCCGAGTAACTGGGGCCAACGTCCTGACTTTC	CSARVTGANVLTF
TRBV6-5	TRBJ1-2	TRBD1	14	NA	TGTGCCAGCGGGCCATCAGGGGGATACTATGGCTACACCTTC	CASGPSGGYYGYTF
TRBV7-6	TRBJ2-7	NA	13	few	TGTGCCAGCAGCTTAGCGTCAGACTACGAGCAGTACTTC	CASSLASDYEQYF
TRBV7-9	TRBJ2-1	TRBD1	16	NA	TGTGCCAGCAGCTCTCGGGCCGGGACAGGGGGCAATGAGCAGTTCTTC	CASSSRAGTGGNEQFF
TRBV18	TRBJ2-5	NA	14	NA	TGTGCCAGCTCACCCGAGGGACGACAAGAGACCCAGTACTTC	CASSPEGRQETQYF
TRBV20-1	TRBJ1-5	TRBD1	14	few	TGCAGTGCTAGGGCCCGGACAGGCGTTCAGCCCCAGCATTTT	CSARARTGVQPQHF
TRBV15	TRBJ2-5	TRBD2	15	many	TGTGCCACCAGCAGGGGGGGGATGGATCAGGAGACCCAGTACTTC	CATSRGGMDQETQYF
TRBV5-1	TRBJ1-1	NA	16	once	TGCGCCAGCAGCTTGGCCGGGATCTTGATAAACACTGAAGCTTTCTTT	CASSLAGILINTEAFF
TRBV20-1	TRBJ1-2	NA	16	few	TGCAGTGCCAATGTAGCACACGGTAGAGTTAACTATGGCTACACCTTC	CSANVAHGRVNYGYTF
TRBV4-1	TRBJ1-6	TRBD1	16	few	TGCGCCAGCAGCCAAGCCCGGCAGGGGGATAATTCACCCCTCCACTTT	CASSQARQGDNSPLHF
TRBV20-1	TRBJ2-3	NA	15	NA	TGCAGTGCTGAGACGCCCGGGACAACCACAGATACGCAGTATTTT	CSAETPGTTTDTQYF
TRBV4-2	TRBJ2-7	TRBD2	17	NA	TGTGCCAGCAGCCCACCCGGGACTAGCGGGAGGGTTTACGAGCAGTACTTC	CASSPPGTSGRVYEQYF
TRBV3-1	TRBJ2-7	NA	15	NA	TGTGCCTGCAGCTCACCCCGGGGGAGGCTTCGCGAGCAGTACTTC	CACSSPRGRLREQYF
TRBV28	TRBJ2-7	NA	13	few	TGTGCCAGCAGTTTAAGGGCGGACTACGAGCAGTACTTC	CASSLRADYEQYF
TRBV6-1	TRBJ2-7	TRBD2	17	NA	TGTGCCAGCAGGGAGATGGCGGGGGTTGCAGCATCCTACGAGCAGTACTTC	CASREMAGVAASYEQYF
TRBV15	TRBJ2-5	NA	14	NA	TGTGCCACCAGCAGAGATCAGGCAGTAGAGACCCAGTACTTC	CATSRDQAVETQYF
TRBV20-1	TRBJ2-1	TRBD1	15	few	TGCAGTGCTAGGGCCGGGACAGTCTCCTACAATGAGCAGTTCTTC	CSARAGTVSYNEQFF
TRBV11-1	TRBJ2-3	NA	15	NA	TGTGCCAACAGCGCCCGATTGGAGGGAACAGATACGCAGTATTTT	CANSARLEGTDTQYF
TRBV7-2	TRBJ1-4	NA	12	few	TGTGCCAGCAGCTCCTTTCGGGGACTGTTGTTTTTT	CASSSFRGLLFF
TRBV9	TRBJ2-7	NA	17	NA	TGTGCCAGCAGCGTACATGGAACACTGGGTGCTACCGACGAGCAGTACTTC	CASSVHGTLGATDEQYF
TRBV6-2/TRBV6-3	TRBJ2-5	NA	14	many	TGTGCCAGCAAGGTCGCGGGTACACAAGAGACCCAGTACTTC	CASKVAGTQETQYF
TRBV10-1	TRBJ2-1	TRBD2	16	NA	TGCGCCAGCAGTGATCCCGGGACTAGCGGGCACAATGAGCAGTTCTTC	CASSDPGTSGHNEQFF
TRBV4-2	TRBJ1-1	NA	14	NA	TGTGCCAGCAGCCAAGCTACAGGACCCACTGAAGCTTTCTTT	CASSQATGPTEAFF
TRBV29-1	TRBJ1-2	TRBD1	16	many	TGCAGCGCCAGAGGGCAGGGGGCGAGTTCGAACTATGGCTACACCTTC	CSARGQGASSNYGYTF
TRBV20-1	TRBJ2-5	TRBD1	13	few	TGCAGTGTTCCCGGGACAGGACAAGAGACCCAGTACTTC	CSVPGTGQETQYF
TRBV15	TRBJ2-3	TRBD2	16	NA	TGTGCCACCAGCTCCCGAGGAGCGGGAGCAGCTGATACGCAGTATTTT	CATSSRGAGAADTQYF
TRBV14	TRBJ1-5	NA	15	NA	TGTGCCAGCAGCCAAGGGCAGGGGCCAAATCAGCCCCAGCATTTT	CASSQGQGPNQPQHF
TRBV2	TRBJ2-3	TRBD2	16	few	TGTGCCAGCACGATCTCTTACGGGGGGGCCAGAGATACGCAGTATTTT	CASTISYGGARDTQYF
TRBV7-9	TRBJ2-1	NA	15	NA	TGTGCCAGCAGCTTAGGAGGTTTGGCACTTTGGGAGCAGTTCTTC	CASSLGGLALWEQFF
TRBV6-2/TRBV6-3	TRBJ1-2	TRBD1	16	few	TGTGCCAGCAGACCACCCGGGACAGGGGGGCTCTATGGCTACACCTTC	CASRPPGTGGLYGYTF
TRBV20-1	TRBJ2-1	TRBD2	13	NA	TGCAGTGCAAGGACTAGCGCGTACAATGAGCAGTTCTTC	CSARTSAYNEQFF
TRBV9	TRBJ1-1	TRBD1	13	NA	TGTGCCAGCAGCGCCGGGACAGGGAGCGAAGCTTTCTTT	CASSAGTGSEAFF
TRBV29-1	TRBJ2-7	NA	14	NA	TGCAGCTATACCACTAGACAGGACTCCTACGAGCAGTACTTC	CSYTTRQDSYEQYF
TRBV5-1	TRBJ2-3	TRBD2	16	NA	TGCGCCAGCAGCCATCAGCGGGGGGACCTCGCAGATACGCAGTATTTT	CASSHQRGDLADTQYF
TRBV5-1	TRBJ2-3	TRBD1	15	NA	TGCACCAGCAGCTTGACAGGGGCGCGGGAAGATACGCAGTATTTT	CTSSLTGAREDTQYF
TRBV27	TRBJ2-7	NA	15	once	TGTGCCAGCAGAAAGTCAAGCGGAGCAGGCTACGAGCAGTACTTC	CASRKSSGAGYEQYF
TRBV5-1	TRBJ2-1	TRBD1	14	many	TGCGCCAGCAGTCGGAGGACAGGGGACAATGAGCAGTTCTTC	CASSRRTGDNEQFF
TRBV7-9	TRBJ2-2	NA	13	once	TGTGCCAGTGGGGGGGCCAACACCGGGGAGCTGTTTTTT	CASGGANTGELFF
TRBV28	TRBJ2-1	TRBD2	16	NA	TGTGCCAGCAGTTCCCGGACTAGCGGGATCGGGAATGAGCAGTTCTTC	CASSSRTSGIGNEQFF
TRBV14	TRBJ1-1	NA	13	NA	TGTGCCAGCAGCCAAGACAGATACACTGAAGCTTTCTTT	CASSQDRYTEAFF
TRBV6-5	TRBJ1-1	NA	14	few	TGTGCCAGCAGTTACATGGGTTCGAACACTGAAGCTTTCTTT	CASSYMGSNTEAFF
TRBV6-5	TRBJ2-7	TRBD2	14	NA	TGTGCCAGCAGTCGAGCGGGGGGGCAATACGAGCAGTACTTC	CASSRAGGQYEQYF
TRBV28	TRBJ2-7	TRBD2	22	NA	TGTACCGGGCCGGGGATGAATGACATTGTGGGGACTAGCGGGAGGGCCTCCTACGAGCAGTACTTC	CTGPGMNDIVGTSGRASYEQYF
TRBV6-5	TRBJ2-3	TRBD2	14	few	TGTGCCAGCAGTTTACGGACTAGCGAAGATACGCAGTATTTT	CASSLRTSEDTQYF
TRBV19	TRBJ2-1	TRBD2	15	NA	TGTGCCAGTAGTCCCTCCGGGACTAGTAGAAATGAGCAGTTCTTC	CASSPSGTSRNEQFF
TRBV7-3	TRBJ2-1	NA	14	NA	TGTGCCAGCAGCTTACAAGAGGGTCGGAATGAGCAGTTCTTC	CASSLQEGRNEQFF
TRBV27	TRBJ2-7	NA	15	few	TGTGCCAGCAGTTCACCCGGGACTCCCTCCTACGAGCAGTACTTC	CASSSPGTPSYEQYF
TRBV6-1	TRBJ2-7	NA	15	NA	TGTGCCAGCAGCGGGGGCATAGACACGCACTGCGAGCAGTACTTC	CASSGGIDTHCEQYF